This T cell receptor (beta chain) was obtained from a study of T-cell memory formation after mild COVID-19. The length of the CDR3 is 16 residues. CDR1 and CDR2 (germline): SQVTM, ANQGSEA. The trim removed 3 bases at V and 7 bases at J, leaving 10 bases unmatched. General study results and limits: The CD4+ clones that contracted clustered mainly within CM and EM, and the CD8+ clones concentrated in EMRA. Some responding clones appeared in pre-infection memory, suggesting cross-reactive memory joined.

This clonotype came up a few times. Antigen specificity is unknown. Constant-segment-primed 5'RACE gave TCR alpha and TCR beta cDNA libraries with sample barcodes and UMIs. In TCRdb, the 5' RACE reads were re-called with MiXCR into one record per CDR3 protein. Of some 68,000 distinct CDR3 sequences in the sample, 16% were seen once. Sequenced material: PBMCs or a T cell subset sorted from them (not recorded which). The V gene is TRBV29-1, the J gene TRBJ2-1; 12 bases fit TRBD1. The clonotype was recovered from an adult woman who had mild COVID-19 (a few samples of this study predate the infection). Cell type and time point are not known. The CDR3 sequence: CSVEGALGQGANEQFF. The CDR3 nucleotides read TGCAGCGTTGAGGGGGCCTTGGGACAGGGGGCTAATGAGCAGTTCTTC.